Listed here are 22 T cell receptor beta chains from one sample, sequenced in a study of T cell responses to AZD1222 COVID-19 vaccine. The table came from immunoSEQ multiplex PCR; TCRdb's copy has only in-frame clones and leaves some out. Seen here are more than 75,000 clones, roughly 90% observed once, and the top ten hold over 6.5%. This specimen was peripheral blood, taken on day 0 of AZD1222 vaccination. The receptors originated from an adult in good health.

The DNA of the CDR3 is TGTGCCACCGCCCCGCTGGGGGAGAGCTCCTACGAGCAGTACTTC. This codes for CATAPLGESSYEQYF. The rearrangement links TRBV28 to TRBJ2-7; D might be TRBD1 or TRBD2, each matching 5 bases. Germline CDR1 is MDHEN and CDR2 is SYDVKM. The CDR3 is made up of 15 amino acids. V was clipped by 10 bases and J by 0 bases, with 19 bases between them.

In DNA form, the CDR3 reads TGTGCCAGTAGTACCCCCTCCGGGACAGCTAGAAACTATGGCTACACCTTC. Translating it yields CASSTPSGTARNYGYTF. The chain uses TRBV19 and TRBJ1-2, with 7 bases aligning to TRBD1. The CDR3 runs 17 residues. Germline V CDR1 and CDR2: LNHDA, SQIVND (reference sequence). V shed 4 bases and J 2 bases; nucleotides not matched to a gene: 13.

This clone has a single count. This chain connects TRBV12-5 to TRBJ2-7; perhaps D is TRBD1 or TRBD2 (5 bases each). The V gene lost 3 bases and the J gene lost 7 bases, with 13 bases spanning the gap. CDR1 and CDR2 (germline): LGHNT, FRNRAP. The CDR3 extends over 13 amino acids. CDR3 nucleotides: TGTGCTAGTGGTTTCCCCAGAGGGGAAGAGCAGTACTTC. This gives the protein CASGFPRGEEQYF.

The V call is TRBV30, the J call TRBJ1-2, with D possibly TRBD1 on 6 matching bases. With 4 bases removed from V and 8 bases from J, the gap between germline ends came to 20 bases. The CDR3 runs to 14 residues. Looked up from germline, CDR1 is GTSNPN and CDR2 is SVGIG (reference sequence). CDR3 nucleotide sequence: TGTGCCTGGACCCATCCGGGGGGCGCAGGGGGCTACACCTTC. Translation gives CAWTHPGGAGGYTF.

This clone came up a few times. For the CDR3, the DNA is TGTGCCAGCAGTTCTGGCCAGGTTCGGGGTGGGGGCTACACCTTC. Encoded protein: CASSSGQVRGGGYTF. The chain is built from TRBV6-5 and TRBJ1-2; D ambiguous. Per the germline V gene, CDR1 is MNHEY and CDR2 is SVGAGI. V was cut by 4 bases and J by 8 bases, with 20 bases left in between. CDR3 size: 15 residues.

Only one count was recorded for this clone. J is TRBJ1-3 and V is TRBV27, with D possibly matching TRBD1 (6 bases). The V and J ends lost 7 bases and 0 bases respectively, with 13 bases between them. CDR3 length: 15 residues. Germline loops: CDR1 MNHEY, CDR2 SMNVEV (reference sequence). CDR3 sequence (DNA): TGTGCCAGCAAAACAGGGACTAGCTCTGGAAACACCATATATTTT. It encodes CASKTGTSSGNTIYF.

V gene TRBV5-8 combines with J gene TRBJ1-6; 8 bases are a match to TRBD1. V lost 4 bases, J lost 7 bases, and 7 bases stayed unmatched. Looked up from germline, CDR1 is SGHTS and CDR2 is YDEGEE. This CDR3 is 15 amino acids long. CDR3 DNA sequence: TGTGCCAGCAGCCCCCGGACAGGGATCAATTCACCCCTCCACTTT. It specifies CASSPRTGINSPLHF. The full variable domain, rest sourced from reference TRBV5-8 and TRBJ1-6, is EAGVTQSPTHLIKTRGQQATLRCSPISGHTSVYWYQQALGLGLQFLLWYDEGEERNRGNFPPRFSGRQFPNYSSELNVNALELEDSALYLCASSPRTGINSPLHFGNGTRLTVT.

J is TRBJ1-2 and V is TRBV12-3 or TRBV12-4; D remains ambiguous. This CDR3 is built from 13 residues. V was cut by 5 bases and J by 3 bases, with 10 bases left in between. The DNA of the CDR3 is TGTGCCAGCAGTCTCACCGGGGACTATGGCTACACCTTC. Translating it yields CASSLTGDYGYTF.

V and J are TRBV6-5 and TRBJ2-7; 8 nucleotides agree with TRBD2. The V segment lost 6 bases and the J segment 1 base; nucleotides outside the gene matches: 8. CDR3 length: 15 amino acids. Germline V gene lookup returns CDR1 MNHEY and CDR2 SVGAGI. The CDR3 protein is CASRGAREVSYEQYF. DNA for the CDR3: TGTGCCAGCAGGGGGGCGCGGGAGGTGTCCTACGAGCAGTACTTC.

DNA of the CDR3: TGTGCCACCAGTGAGAGGATGGGCTATGGCTACACCTTC. Translation gives CATSERMGYGYTF. The chain employs TRBV24-1 and TRBJ1-2, with unresolved D. Germline V CDR1 and CDR2: KGHDR, SFDVKD. V was clipped by 4 bases and J by 4 bases, with 9 bases between them. The CDR3 covers 13 residues.

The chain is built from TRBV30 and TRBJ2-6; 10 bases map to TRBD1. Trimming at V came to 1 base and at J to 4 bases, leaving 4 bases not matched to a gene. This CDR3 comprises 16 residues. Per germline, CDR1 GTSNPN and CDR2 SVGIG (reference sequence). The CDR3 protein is CAWSGQGAQGANVLTF. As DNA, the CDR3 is TGTGCCTGGAGTGGACAGGGGGCGCAGGGGGCCAACGTCCTGACTTTC.

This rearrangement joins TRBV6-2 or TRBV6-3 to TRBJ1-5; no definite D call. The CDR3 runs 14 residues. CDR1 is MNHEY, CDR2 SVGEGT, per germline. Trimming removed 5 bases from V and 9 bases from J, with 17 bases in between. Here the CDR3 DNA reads TGTGCCAGCAGTCTACTTAGCGGCATGGGGCCCCAGCATTTT. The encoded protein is CASSLLSGMGPQHF.

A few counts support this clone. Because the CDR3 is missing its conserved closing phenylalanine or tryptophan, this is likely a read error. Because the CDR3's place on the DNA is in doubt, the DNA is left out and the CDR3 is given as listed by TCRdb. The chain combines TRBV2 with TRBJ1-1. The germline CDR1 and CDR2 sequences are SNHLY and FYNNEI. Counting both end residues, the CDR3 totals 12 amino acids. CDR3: CASSVEVAVSLV.

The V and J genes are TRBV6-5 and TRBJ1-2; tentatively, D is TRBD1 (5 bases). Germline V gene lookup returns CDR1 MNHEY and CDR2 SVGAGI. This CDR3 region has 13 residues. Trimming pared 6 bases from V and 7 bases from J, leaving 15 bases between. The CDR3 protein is CASRGQGGFGYTF. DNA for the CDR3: TGTGCCAGCAGAGGGCAGGGAGGTTTTGGCTACACCTTC.

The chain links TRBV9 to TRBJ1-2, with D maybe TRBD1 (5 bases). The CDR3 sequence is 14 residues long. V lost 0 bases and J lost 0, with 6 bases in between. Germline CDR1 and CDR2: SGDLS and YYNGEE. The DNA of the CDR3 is TGTGCCAGCAGCGTAGGACAGTCTAACTATGGCTACACCTTC. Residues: CASSVGQSNYGYTF.

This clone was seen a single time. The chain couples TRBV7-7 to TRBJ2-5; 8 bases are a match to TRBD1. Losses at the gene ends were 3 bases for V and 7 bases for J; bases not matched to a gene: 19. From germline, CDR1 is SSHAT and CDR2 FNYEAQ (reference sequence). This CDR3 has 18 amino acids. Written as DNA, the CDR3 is TGTGCCAGCAGCTTTACCCCAACGGAGCAGGGGGCATACGGGACCCAGTACTTC. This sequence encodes CASSFTPTEQGAYGTQYF. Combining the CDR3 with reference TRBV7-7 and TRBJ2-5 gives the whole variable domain GAGVSQSPRYKVTKRGQDVTLRCDPISSHATLYWYQQALGQGPEFLTYFNYEAQPDKSGLPSDRFSAERPEGSISTLTIQRTEQRDSAMYRCASSFTPTEQGAYGTQYFGPGTRLLVL.

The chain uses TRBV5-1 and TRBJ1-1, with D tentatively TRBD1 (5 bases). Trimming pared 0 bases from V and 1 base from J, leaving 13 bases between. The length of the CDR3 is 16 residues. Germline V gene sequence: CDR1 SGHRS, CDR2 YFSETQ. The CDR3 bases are TGCGCCAGCAGCTTGGAACAGGCGACAAGGAACACTGAAGCTTTCTTT. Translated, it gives CASSLEQATRNTEAFF.

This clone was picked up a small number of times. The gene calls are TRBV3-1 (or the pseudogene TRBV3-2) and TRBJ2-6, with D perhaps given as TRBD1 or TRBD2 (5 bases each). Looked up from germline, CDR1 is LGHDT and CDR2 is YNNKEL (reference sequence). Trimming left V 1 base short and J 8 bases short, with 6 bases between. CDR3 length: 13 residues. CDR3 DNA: TGTGCCAGCAGCCAAGGGGGGTCCAACGTCCTGACTTTC. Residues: CASSQGGSNVLTF.

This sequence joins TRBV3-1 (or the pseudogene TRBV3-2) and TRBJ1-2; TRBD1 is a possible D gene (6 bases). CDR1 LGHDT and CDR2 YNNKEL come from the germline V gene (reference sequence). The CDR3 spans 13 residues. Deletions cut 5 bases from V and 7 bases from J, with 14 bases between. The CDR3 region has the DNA TGTGCCAGCAGCGGACACGTAGGGGGTGGCTACACCTTC. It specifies CASSGHVGGGYTF.

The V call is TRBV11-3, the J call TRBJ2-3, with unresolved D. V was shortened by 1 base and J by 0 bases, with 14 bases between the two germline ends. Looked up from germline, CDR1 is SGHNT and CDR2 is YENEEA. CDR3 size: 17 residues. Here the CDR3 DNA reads TGTGCCAGCAGCTTAGGGCGACACAGCGCTAGCACAGATACGCAGTATTTT. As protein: CASSLGRHSASTDTQYF. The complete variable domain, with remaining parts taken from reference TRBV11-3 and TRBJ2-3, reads EAGVVQSPRYKIIEKKQPVAFWCNPISGHNTLYWYLQNLGQGPELLIRYENEEAVDDSQLPKDRFSAERLKGVDSTLKIQPAELGDSAVYLCASSLGRHSASTDTQYFGPGTRLTVL.

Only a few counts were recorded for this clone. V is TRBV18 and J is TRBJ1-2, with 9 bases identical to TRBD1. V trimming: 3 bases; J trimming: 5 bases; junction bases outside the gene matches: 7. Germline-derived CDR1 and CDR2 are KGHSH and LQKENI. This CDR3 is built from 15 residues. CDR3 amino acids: CASSPEQGAVYGYTF. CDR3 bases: TGTGCCAGCTCACCTGAACAGGGGGCGGTTTATGGCTACACCTTC.

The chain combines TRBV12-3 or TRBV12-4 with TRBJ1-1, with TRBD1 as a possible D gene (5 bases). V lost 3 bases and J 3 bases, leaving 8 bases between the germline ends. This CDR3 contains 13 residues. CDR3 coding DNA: TGTGCCAGCAGTTTCGAGGGGTACACTGAAGCTTTCTTT. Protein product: CASSFEGYTEAFF.